This T cell receptor beta chain derives from a study of OX40 agonist ivuxolimab in advanced cancers. Study-wide context: Ivuxolimab is a fully human IgG2 antibody that activates OX40 (CD134). Study-level findings and limits: At doses 0.1 to 3.0 mg/kg, CD4+ and CD8+ clones expanded. The mean number of expanded clones was higher in CD8+ T cells than in CD4+.

Trimming left V 5 bases short and J 0 bases short, with 11 bases between. The CDR3 runs 14 residues. Germline CDR1 and CDR2: MGHDK and SYGVNS. In the case of this clone: Antigen specificity is unknown.

The table came from immunoSEQ multiplex PCR; TCRdb's copy has only in-frame clones and leaves some out. The sample shows tens of thousands of clones, approximately 92% of them seen only once. Sample: CD4+ or CD8+ T cells sorted from blood, taken in a trial of the OX40 agonist ivuxolimab. V is TRBV25-1 and J is TRBJ2-7; D tentatively reads TRBD1 or TRBD2 (5 bases each). The receptor's source is an adult with an advanced solid tumor such as melanoma, head and neck, liver or kidney cancer. CDR3: CASSSRDRSYEQYF. Written as DNA, the CDR3 is TGTGCCAGCAGTTCCCGGGACCGCTCCTACGAGCAGTACTTC.